The 17 T cell receptor beta chains in this list originate from one sample, sequenced in a study of blood T cell repertoires in COVID-19. Measured with immunoSEQ multiplex PCR; TCRdb has only the in-frame clones, and not every one. In the table there are 380,000 or so clones, roughly 80% of which are singletons. The sample consisted of peripheral blood. The source is a human donor with acute or convalescent COVID-19. The donor label of this sample is uncertain.

The CDR3 spells CASGTLAGVPNEQFF. CDR3 DNA sequence: TGTGCCAGCGGAACACTAGCGGGAGTGCCCAATGAGCAGTTCTTC. This rearrangement joins TRBV6-5 to TRBJ2-1; the match to TRBD2 covers 11 bases. This CDR3 is 15 amino acids long. The germline CDR1 and CDR2 sequences are MNHEY and SVGAGI. V lost 8 bases and J lost 6; bases outside the gene matches: 9.

This chain links TRBV6-5 with TRBJ1-6, with 8 positions matching TRBD1. This CDR3 region has 15 residues. V was clipped by 6 bases and J by 6 bases; unmatched bases: 7. In germline, CDR1 is MNHEY, CDR2 SVGAGI. The CDR3 spells CASSYNRGANSPLHF. The CDR3 nucleotides read TGTGCCAGCAGCTACAACAGGGGGGCTAATTCACCCCTCCACTTT.

This clone is a singleton in its sample. This sequence joins TRBV12-3 or TRBV12-4 and TRBJ1-1, with D tentatively TRBD1 (6 bases). The CDR3 consists of 12 residues. Trimming cost V 2 bases and J 7 bases, with 8 bases left between them. The chain's CDR3 is CASSLYRVEAFF. CDR3 DNA sequence: TGTGCCAGCAGTTTATACAGGGTTGAAGCTTTCTTT.

The chain links TRBV7-9 to TRBJ2-5; D is perhaps TRBD2 (6 bases). Trimming took off 1 base at V and 3 bases at J, with 6 bases between the two ends. In germline, CDR1 is SEHNR, CDR2 FQNEAQ (reference sequence). This CDR3 has 13 residues. The CDR3 nucleotides read TGTGCCAGCAGCTTAGGGACTAAAGAGACCCAGTACTTC. Its protein is CASSLGTKETQYF.

V is TRBV2 and J is TRBJ1-6; D is perhaps TRBD1 (6 bases). The germline V gene has CDR1 SNHLY and CDR2 FYNNEI. V was shortened by 7 bases and J by 6 bases, with 13 bases between the two germline ends. This CDR3 region has 14 residues. CDR3 sequence reads: CASNRLDSNSPLHF. CDR3 nucleotides: TGTGCCAGCAATCGGTTGGACAGTAATTCACCCCTCCACTTT.

This clone was detected a few times. This chain connects TRBV27 to TRBJ1-5; perhaps TRBD1 as D (6 bases). The CDR3 has 15 residues. Trimming removed 6 bases from V and 3 bases from J, with 15 bases in between. CDR1 and CDR2 from the germline V gene are MNHEY and SMNVEV (reference sequence). The DNA for the CDR3 is TGTGCCAGCAGAAGGGCAGGGGTCGACAATCAGCCCCAGCATTTT. Translating gives CASRRAGVDNQPQHF.

V and J are TRBV18 and TRBJ1-1; TRBD1 agrees at 8 bases. The CDR3 contains 16 residues. Germline assignment: CDR1 KGHSH and CDR2 LQKENI. The V and J ends lost 2 bases and 6 bases, in that order; junction bases with no gene match: 11. The CDR3 region has the DNA TGTGCCAGCTCACCAGGACCCCAGGGGGCCAAGCCTGAAGCTTTCTTT. Its translation is CASSPGPQGAKPEAFF.

The chain joins TRBV6-5 to TRBJ1-2, with D possibly matching TRBD1 (5 bases). The CDR3 length is 14 residues. Trimming cost V 2 bases and J 2 bases, with 9 bases left between them. Germline-derived CDR1 and CDR2 are MNHEY and SVGAGI. The CDR3 DNA reads TGTGCCAGCAGTTACGGAAGGACAAACTATGGCTACACCTTC. Translating it yields CASSYGRTNYGYTF.

This rearrangement joins TRBV12-3 or TRBV12-4 to TRBJ1-1, with D hard to call. The V and J ends lost 3 bases and 7 bases respectively, with 9 bases between them. The CDR3 runs 12 residues. CDR3 region: CASSFWEGEAFF. CDR3 sequence (DNA): TGTGCCAGCAGTTTTTGGGAGGGTGAAGCTTTCTTT.

The chain combines TRBV7-8 with TRBJ1-3; D is ambiguous. Germline assignment: CDR1 SGHVS and CDR2 FQNEAQ. The CDR3 spans 13 residues. CDR3 bases: TGTGCAAGTTCTTTCGGCTCTGGAAACACCATATATTTT. It yields the protein CASSFGSGNTIYF.

The genes are TRBV11-2 and TRBJ2-3; 8 bases fit TRBD2. Germline CDR1 is SGHAT and CDR2 is FQNNGV. The CDR3 is made up of 16 amino acids. The V gene end was trimmed by 5 bases and the J gene end by 3 bases; junction bases not matched to a gene: 10. The CDR3 DNA follows: TGTGCCAGCAGCGCAAGGGGCGGGAGGCGGACAGATACGCAGTATTTT. It translates to CASSARGGRRTDTQYF.

There are a few counts of this clone. The gene calls are TRBV3-1 (or the pseudogene TRBV3-2) and TRBJ2-1, with 10 bases matching TRBD2. The CDR3 extends over 16 amino acids. Germline-derived CDR1 and CDR2 are LGHDT and YNNKEL (reference sequence). Trimming at V came to 3 bases and at J to 7 bases, leaving 9 bases not matched to a gene. CDR3 in DNA: TGTGCCAGCAGCCAGAGGGCTAGCGGGAGTCGGAATGAGCAGTTCTTC. Translating gives CASSQRASGSRNEQFF.

The gene calls are TRBV7-8 and TRBJ1-5; 10 bases are a match to TRBD1. CDR1 SGHVS and CDR2 FQNEAQ come from the germline V gene. With V trimmed by 1 base and J by 4 bases, 10 bases remained unmatched. The CDR3 totals 18 residues. In nucleotides, the CDR3 is TGTGCCAGCAGCTTAGGTCAGGGACAGGGGCGAGGAAATCAGCCCCAGCATTTT. It codes for CASSLGQGQGRGNQPQHF.

This rearrangement joins TRBV14 to TRBJ1-6; no clear D gene. The CDR3 length is 14 residues. CDR1 is SGHDN, CDR2 FVKESK, per germline. The ends were cut back, 0 bases at V and 7 bases at J, with 7 bases in the middle. CDR3 DNA: TGTGCCAGCAGCCAAGATATTGTGAATTCACCCCTCCACTTT. It yields the protein CASSQDIVNSPLHF.

The chain has TRBV7-9 and TRBJ2-1, with D possibly matching TRBD1 (8 bases). V lost 4 bases and J lost 6, with 25 bases in between. CDR3 length equals 18 residues. Germline V gene sequence: CDR1 SEHNR, CDR2 FQNEAQ (reference sequence). Here the CDR3 reads CASSSPGRAQGEGNEQFF. CDR3 in DNA: TGTGCCAGCAGCTCGCCGGGGAGGGCACAGGGGGAAGGCAATGAGCAGTTCTTC.

The chain is built from TRBV7-2 and TRBJ2-7; tentative D call: TRBD1 (6 bases). The CDR3 totals 13 residues. V was shortened by 6 bases and J by 2 bases, with 11 bases between the two germline ends. Germline CDR1 is SGHTA and CDR2 is FQGNSA. CDR3: CASRIQGTYEQYF. CDR3 DNA sequence: TGTGCCAGCAGGATACAGGGAACCTACGAGCAGTACTTC.

The V gene is TRBV25-1, the J gene TRBJ2-7, with 8 bases identical to TRBD1. The germline CDR1 and CDR2 sequences are MGHDK and SYGVNS. V was clipped by 1 base and J by 3 bases; unmatched bases: 2. This CDR3 has 14 residues. The CDR3 nucleotides read TGTGCCAGCAGTGAATCCGGGACAGGCTACGAGCAGTACTTC. It encodes CASSESGTGYEQYF.